The 6 T cell receptor beta chains in this list originate from one sample, sequenced in a study of blood T cell repertoires in COVID-19. Method: immunoSEQ multiplex PCR; TCRdb's copy keeps in-frame clones and lacks some. The table shows about 120,000 clones, with approximately 82% occurring only once. Specimen: peripheral blood. These receptors were collected from a man aged 60-69 years with acute or convalescent COVID-19.

There are a few counts of this clone. One junction end disagrees with the germline gene, perhaps due to a read error. This chain connects TRBV13 to TRBJ1-2; 7 bases are shared with TRBD1. From germline, CDR1 is PRHDT and CDR2 FYEKMQ (reference sequence). The CDR3 is 13 amino acids. The CDR3: CASSPGQLARSLF. Written as DNA, the CDR3 is TGTGCCAGCAGCCCGGGACAGTTGGCGCGGAGCCTTTTC.

The rearrangement links TRBV27 to TRBJ1-4; unclear D gene. CDR1 and CDR2 (germline): MNHEY, SMNVEV (reference sequence). The CDR3 is 14 amino acids. Trimming pared 6 bases from V and 8 bases from J, leaving 16 bases between. CDR3 sequence: CASRPPGSGEKLFF. The CDR3 DNA reads TGTGCCAGCAGGCCCCCGGGGAGTGGGGAAAAACTGTTTTTT.

This chain joins TRBV2 and TRBJ2-7, with 8 bases identical to TRBD1. This CDR3 region has 14 residues. CDR1 SNHLY and CDR2 FYNNEI come from the germline V gene. V dropped 8 bases and J dropped 4; count of bases not matched to a gene: 10. The CDR3 protein is CASETGDGTYEQYF. CDR3 DNA: TGTGCCAGCGAGACAGGGGACGGAACTTACGAGCAGTACTTC.

V usage is TRBV5-1 and J usage is TRBJ1-6, with D unresolved. Trimming pared 1 base from V and 7 bases from J, leaving 9 bases between. The germline V gene has CDR1 SGHRS and CDR2 YFSETQ. CDR3 length equals 14 residues. The CDR3 protein is CASSLWQANSPLHF. Here the CDR3 DNA reads TGCGCCAGCAGCTTGTGGCAGGCAAATTCACCCCTCCACTTT.

The CDR3 DNA follows: TGTGCCAGCAGCCAAGATCTTAGGCGGGCCAGGAAAGCTTTCTTT. Protein: CASSQDLRRARKAFF. This chain connects TRBV3-1 (or the pseudogene TRBV3-2) to TRBJ1-1; D remains unclear. With 0 bases removed from V and 9 bases from J, the gap between germline ends came to 17 bases. The CDR3 contains 15 residues. Germline CDR1 and CDR2: LGHDT and YNNKEL (reference sequence).

The chain carries TRBV9 and TRBJ1-2, with TRBD1 identical over 11 bases. The CDR3 contains 16 residues. Germline V lookup: CDR1 SGDLS, CDR2 YYNGEE. The ends lost 0 bases at V and 8 bases at J; junction bases unmatched: 9. CDR3 in amino acids: CASSVGTGGALGGYTF. CDR3 DNA: TGTGCCAGCAGCGTAGGGACAGGGGGCGCCCTGGGCGGCTACACCTTC. Full variable domain (missing parts from reference TRBV9 and TRBJ1-2): DSGVTQTPKHLITATGQRVTLRCSPRSGDLSVYWYQQSLDQGLQFLIQYYNGEERAKGNILERFSAQQFPDLHSELNLSSLELGDSALYFCASSVGTGGALGGYTFGSGTRLTVV.